The sequence of this T cell receptor beta chain was determined in a study of CD4+ T cells in melanoma. Assay used: immunoSEQ multiplex PCR; TCRdb lists only in-frame clones, some missing. The sample contains 20,000 to 25,000 clones, roughly 73% of which appear only once. The CDR3 is 15 amino acids. Germline V gene data show CDR1 as SGHAT and CDR2 as FQNNGV. The V and J ends lost 3 bases and 3 bases respectively, with 15 bases between them. Findings and caveats of the study: Reportedly, melanoma neoantigen-specific CD4+ T cells showed varied differentiation states. CD8+ T cell, macrophage and B cell function reportedly correlated with neoantigen-specific CD4+ T cells.

For this clone: Its antigen remains unknown.

The chain uses TRBV11-2 and TRBJ2-7; D uncertain. The sequence derives from a human donor with melanoma. DNA for the CDR3: TGTGCCAGCAGCTTTGAGGTCGGGCGGAGCTACGAGCAGTACTTC. Encoded protein: CASSFEVGRSYEQYF.